This TCR beta chain appears in the sequencing data of a study of CD8 T cells in ankylosing spondylitis. Study-level findings and limits: Apparently characteristic of ankylosing spondylitis blood was a TCR beta motif (roughly eight highly homologous variants). Reactive arthritis synovial fluid and blood previously showed some of these motif variants. Significantly higher representation of disease-linked clones was reported for matched ankylosing spondylitis synovial fluid. Disease-linked clones proved CD8+ and comparatively uncommon in peripheral blood.

Construction of TCR beta libraries was performed using quantitative 5'-RACE with molecular barcodes. TCRdb fed the 5' RACE reads into MiXCR, producing one record per CDR3 protein. Of 300,000 to 400,000 distinct CDR3 sequences in the sample, approximately 20% are singletons; the top ten hold around 16%. A remark on this clonotype: Its specificity is unknown.

There are 13 residues in the CDR3. Trimming stripped 3 bases from V and 2 bases from J, with 7 bases between. The sequence derives from a male donor with ankylosing spondylitis. Source material: blood, either unsorted or a sorted T cell fraction (not recorded which). The V call is TRBV12-3 or TRBV12-4, the J call TRBJ2-5, with D hard to call. The CDR3: CASSFYQQETQYF. In nucleotides, the CDR3 is TGTGCCAGCAGTTTTTATCAGCAAGAGACCCAGTACTTC.